These 12 T cell receptor beta chains were sequenced from one sample in a study of technical replicates of blood from a handful of donors. The protocol was immunoSEQ multiplex PCR, while the TCRdb copy is restricted to in-frame clones and leaves out a portion. There are about 88,000 clones in the sample; over 90% occur only once, and roughly 0.34% lies in the top ten. Sequencing used T cells isolated from PBMCs. Receptors originate from a human donor in good health.

This sequence joins TRBV27 and TRBJ1-1, with no clear D. With 0 bases removed from V and 0 bases from J, the gap between germline ends came to 8 bases. Per the germline V gene, CDR1 is MNHEY and CDR2 is SMNVEV (reference sequence). The CDR3 is made up of 15 amino acids. The CDR3 sequence: CASSLSGGVNTEAFF. The CDR3 DNA reads as TGTGCCAGCAGTTTATCGGGAGGAGTGAACACTGAAGCTTTCTTT.

This clone was observed a few times. The V and J genes are TRBV6-4 and TRBJ2-7; TRBD1 matches at 9 bases. Germline loops: CDR1 MRHNA, CDR2 SNTAGT. This CDR3 contains 13 residues. V lost 0 bases and J lost 6; bases outside the gene matches: 0. The CDR3 loop reads CASSDSDRGEQYF. The CDR3 DNA follows: TGTGCCAGCAGTGACTCGGACAGGGGCGAGCAGTACTTC.

This chain connects TRBV30 to TRBJ1-1; D not certain. The germline CDR1 and CDR2 sequences are GTSNPN and SVGIG (reference sequence). This CDR3 contains 14 residues. Between the trimmed V and J ends, which lost 3 bases and 1 base, there was a span of 12 bases. CDR3 loop: CAWRRVSGNTEAFF. The CDR3 nucleotides read TGTGCCTGGAGGAGAGTATCGGGGAACACTGAAGCTTTCTTT.

The J gene is TRBJ2-7, the V gene TRBV27; 7 bases match TRBD2. Germline CDR1 reads MNHEY; CDR2 reads SMNVEV (reference sequence). J gave up 0 bases and V 3 bases, and 5 bases lay outside the gene matches. The CDR3 contains 15 residues. CDR3 nucleotide sequence: TGTGCCAGCAGTTTGAAGAGCGGGGACTCCTACGAGCAGTACTTC. This translates into CASSLKSGDSYEQYF.

V and J are TRBV19 and TRBJ1-2; D is undetermined. Germline lookup yields CDR1 LNHDA and CDR2 SQIVND (reference sequence). V was pared by 3 bases and J by 8 bases, with 13 bases between. This CDR3 region has 13 residues. In DNA form, the CDR3 reads TGTGCCAGTAGTATGTCGGCGGCCCGCGGCTACACCTTC. Protein product: CASSMSAARGYTF.

The chain recombines TRBV4-1 with TRBJ2-1, with 8 positions matching TRBD2. Germline V lookup: CDR1 MGHRA, CDR2 YSYEKL. The CDR3 consists of 12 residues. Trimming took 1 base from V and 13 from J; bases not matched to a gene: 3. The CDR3 nucleotides are TGCGCCAGCAGCCAAGTAGCGGGGCGTCAGTTCTTC. Amino acid sequence: CASSQVAGRQFF.

The CDR3 region has the DNA TGTGCCAGCAGGGTTGCGGGAGGTTCCTACGAGCAGTACTTC. Amino acid sequence: CASRVAGGSYEQYF. The gene calls are TRBV5-6 and TRBJ2-7; 8 nucleotides match TRBD2. The CDR3 covers 14 residues. V lost 5 bases and J lost 1; bases outside the gene matches: 5. From germline, CDR1 is SGHDT and CDR2 YYEEEE.

This chain uses TRBV5-1 with TRBJ1-1; TRBD1 might be the D (6 bases). CDR1 is SGHRS, CDR2 YFSETQ, per germline. This CDR3 spans 14 amino acids. The germline V and J ends were trimmed by 4 bases and 6 bases, with 16 bases remaining between them. The CDR3 DNA reads TGCGCCAGCAGCAAACGTTGGGGGCTGGCTGAAGCTTTCTTT. Its protein is CASSKRWGLAEAFF.

The V gene is TRBV7-2, the J gene TRBJ2-7; tentative D call: TRBD2 (6 bases). CDR1 is SGHTA and CDR2 is FQGNSA in the germline V gene. V was trimmed by 2 bases and J by 4 bases, leaving 12 bases between them. This CDR3 has 14 amino acids. The CDR3 sequence is CASSLMDGSYEQYF. The DNA for the CDR3 is TGTGCCAGCAGCTTAATGGACGGGAGTTACGAGCAGTACTTC.

DNA of the CDR3: TGTGCCAGCAGAGACTTGGCCTATGGCTACACCTTC. This encodes CASRDLAYGYTF. This rearrangement joins TRBV5-6 to TRBJ1-2; D is undetermined. Trimming removed 5 bases from V and 4 bases from J, with 9 bases in between. Germline loops: CDR1 SGHDT, CDR2 YYEEEE. The CDR3 is 12 residues long.

The genes are TRBV21-1 and TRBJ2-3; TRBD1 is the table's D call and was not checked against the DNA. TRBV21-1 is reported as a pseudogene. The CDR3 covers 16 residues. For the CDR3, the DNA is TGTGCCAGCAGCAAAACAGGGGGCAAGGGCACAGATACGCAGTATTTT. Translation: CASSKTGGKGTDTQYF.

The CDR3 nucleotides read TGTGCCAGCTCACTAGAGGGTAACTATGGCTACACCTTC. Protein product: CASSLEGNYGYTF. The chain employs TRBV18 and TRBJ1-2; D is undetermined. Trimming pared 4 bases from V and 1 base from J, leaving 7 bases between. Per germline, CDR1 KGHSH and CDR2 LQKENI. The CDR3 spans 13 residues.